Listed here are 4 T cell receptor beta chains from one sample, sequenced in a study of shared clonotypes between healthy human individuals. Assay used: immunoSEQ multiplex PCR; TCRdb lists only in-frame clones, some missing. The sample consists of some 700,000 clones, less than 95% of them appearing once. The sample consisted of memory CD8+ T cells from PBMCs. Subset reported: CD45RO+ cells pooled with CCR7-negative TemRA cells. Receptor source: a man aged 18 to 29 in good health. Some clones in this sample may be carry-over from other donors' samples.

This clone was picked up a small number of times. J is TRBJ2-1 and V is TRBV6-4; 13 nucleotides line up with TRBD2. The junction had 2 bases not matched to a gene; V was cut back by 6 bases and J by 6 bases. Per the germline V gene, CDR1 is MRHNA and CDR2 is SNTAGT. The CDR3 spans 14 residues. Here the CDR3 reads CASSRLAGGNEQFF. The CDR3 DNA sequence: TGTGCCAGCAGCAGACTAGCGGGAGGCAATGAGCAGTTCTTC.

The chain uses TRBV7-9 and TRBJ2-7; unclear D gene. The germline V and J ends were trimmed by 1 base and 3 bases, with 7 bases remaining between them. Germline lookup yields CDR1 SEHNR and CDR2 FQNEAQ (reference sequence). The CDR3 consists of 13 residues. The CDR3 nucleotides are TGTGCCAGCAGCTTAGTAACGGGCTACGAGCAGTACTTC. This gives the protein CASSLVTGYEQYF.

CDR3 sequence reads: CASSPTVQAAREQYF. The DNA for the CDR3 is TGTGCCAGCAGCCCGACGGTACAGGCGGCGAGGGAGCAGTACTTC. The chain couples TRBV4-2 to TRBJ2-7; tentative D call: TRBD1 (5 bases). Germline CDR1 LGHNA, CDR2 YNFKEQ. The V end lost 4 bases, the J end lost 7 bases, and 20 bases lay between the germline ends. The CDR3 has 15 amino acids.

J is TRBJ1-2 and V is TRBV7-9; D unclear. Germline CDR1 is SEHNR and CDR2 is FQNEAQ (reference sequence). The CDR3 totals 14 residues. V lost 2 bases to trimming and J lost 5 bases, with 12 bases between them. The DNA of the CDR3 is TGTGCCAGCAGCTTACCGACTAGAGTATATGGCTACACCTTC. It encodes CASSLPTRVYGYTF.